The 26 T cell receptor beta chains presented below share a single source sample, sequenced in a study of OX40 agonist ivuxolimab in advanced cancers. Generated by immunoSEQ multiplex PCR, the TCRdb table keeps only in-frame clones and is missing some. The data contain more than 13,000 clones, 70% to 80% of them seen just once; the ten biggest clones take up 30% to 35%. The sequenced sample was CD4+ or CD8+ T cells sorted from blood, obtained in a trial of the OX40 agonist ivuxolimab. The source of these receptors is an adult with an advanced solid tumor such as melanoma, head and neck, liver or kidney cancer.

The chain carries TRBV6-6 and TRBJ1-1; D gene unclear. The CDR3 is made up of 10 amino acids. V lost 7 bases, J lost 10 bases, and 10 bases lay in between. CDR1 is MNHNY and CDR2 is SVGAGI in the germline V gene (reference sequence). This CDR3 reads CASTATRAFF. CDR3 sequence (DNA): TGTGCCAGCACCGCTACCCGAGCTTTCTTT.

Written as DNA, the CDR3 is TGTGCCAGCAGTCCCTCGAGCCCCTACGAGCAGTACTTC. Protein sequence: CASSPSSPYEQYF. The chain joins TRBV27 to TRBJ2-5, with D hard to call. The end of the DNA is better explained by TRBJ2-7, so the J call may be wrong. CDR3 length: 13 amino acids. Germline assignment: CDR1 MNHEY and CDR2 SMNVEV (reference sequence).

V usage is TRBV27 and J usage is TRBJ1-4; D gene uncertain. With 4 bases removed from V and 3 bases from J, the gap between germline ends came to 9 bases. Germline V CDR1 and CDR2: MNHEY, SMNVEV (reference sequence). This CDR3 has 14 amino acids. The CDR3 region is CASSSLGPNEKLFF. CDR3 DNA: TGTGCCAGCAGTTCCCTGGGCCCTAATGAAAAACTGTTTTTT.

V gene TRBV7-8 combines with J gene TRBJ2-7; D possibly corresponds to TRBD2 (6 bases). Trimming shortened V by 1 base and J by 7 bases, and 11 bases separated the two germline ends. Germline CDR1 SGHVS, CDR2 FQNEAQ. The CDR3 extends over 13 amino acids. The CDR3 nucleotides are TGTGCCAGCAGCTTAGTTTCGGGGGATGAGCAGTACTTC. Translating gives CASSLVSGDEQYF.

Regarding this clone: The junction and the germline gene differ at one end; a read error may be behind it. The chain carries TRBV9 and TRBJ1-2, with a weak D call TRBD1 (5 bases). CDR1 is SGDLS and CDR2 is YYNGEE in the germline V gene. This CDR3 region has 15 residues. The CDR3 sequence is CASSGTEGRGYGHTF. The CDR3 nucleotides read TGTGCCAGCAGCGGGACCGAGGGGCGCGGCTATGGCCACACCTTC.

The rearrangement links TRBV30 to TRBJ2-2; the D gene is possibly TRBD1 (5 bases). V was trimmed by 2 bases and J by 3 bases, leaving 16 bases between them. The germline CDR1 and CDR2 sequences are GTSNPN and SVGIG (reference sequence). This CDR3 contains 16 residues. In nucleotides, the CDR3 is TGTGCCTGGAGTCTGGGGCAGACCGGCTACACCGGGGAGCTGTTTTTT. It yields the protein CAWSLGQTGYTGELFF.

This sequence joins TRBV7-9 and TRBJ1-4; perhaps TRBD1 as D (5 bases). The length of the CDR3 is 19 residues. V lost 0 bases and J lost 0, with 17 bases in between. The germline V gene encodes CDR1 SEHNR and CDR2 FQNEAQ (reference sequence). In DNA form, the CDR3 reads TGTGCCAGCAGCTTAGCGTGGGACTCTAGCCCTCCAACTAATGAAAAACTGTTTTTT. This sequence encodes CASSLAWDSSPPTNEKLFF.

This chain links TRBV4-1 with TRBJ2-1; D possibly corresponds to TRBD1 (6 bases). V was trimmed by 4 bases and J by 3 bases, leaving 16 bases between them. CDR3 length: 16 amino acids. Germline loops: CDR1 MGHRA, CDR2 YSYEKL. The CDR3 nucleotides read TGCGCCAGCAGCCCTACAGGGCCCCTCGTCTACAATGAGCAGTTCTTC. Amino acids: CASSPTGPLVYNEQFF.

This chain joins TRBV6-5 and TRBJ1-1, with D possibly matching TRBD1 (5 bases). This CDR3 region has 14 residues. Germline V gene data show CDR1 as MNHEY and CDR2 as SVGAGI. V lost 2 bases, J lost 4 bases, and 11 bases lay in between. Here the CDR3 DNA reads TGTGCCAGCAGTTACGGGACCGGGAGCACTGAAGCTTTCTTT. This sequence encodes CASSYGTGSTEAFF.

V usage is TRBV7-6 and J usage is TRBJ2-7; TRBD2 is a possible D gene (6 bases). The V gene's germline CDR1 is SGHVS and CDR2 FNYEAQ. V lost 3 bases and J lost 6, with 9 bases in between. There are 12 residues in the CDR3. The CDR3 spells CASSFAGSEQYF. DNA for the CDR3: TGTGCCAGCAGCTTTGCGGGGTCCGAGCAGTACTTC.

The rearrangement joins TRBV28 to TRBJ1-2; D is ambiguous. Looked up from germline, CDR1 is MDHEN and CDR2 is SYDVKM. Trimming cost V 3 bases and J 4 bases, with 21 bases left between them. The CDR3 runs to 17 residues. CDR3 protein: CASSFTVGKMAFYGYTF. The CDR3 DNA sequence: TGTGCCAGCAGTTTTACGGTCGGTAAAATGGCCTTCTATGGCTACACCTTC.

This chain connects TRBV19 to TRBJ2-3; D possibly corresponds to TRBD2 (6 bases). Germline V CDR1 and CDR2: LNHDA, SQIVND (reference sequence). This CDR3 has 15 amino acids. V was clipped by 6 bases and J by 4 bases, with 17 bases between them. This CDR3 is CASSPGWGTSDTQYF. CDR3 DNA: TGTGCCAGTAGCCCCGGTTGGGGGACTTCAGATACGCAGTATTTT.

This chain links TRBV12-5 with TRBJ1-1, with D uncertain. Deletions cut 1 base from V and 3 bases from J, with 9 bases between. Germline loops: CDR1 LGHNT, CDR2 FRNRAP. CDR3 length: 14 amino acids. This CDR3 is CASGLALGHTEAFF. Here the CDR3 DNA reads TGTGCTAGTGGTTTGGCCCTTGGGCACACTGAAGCTTTCTTT.

V gene TRBV6-5 combines with J gene TRBJ1-2; no definite D call. Trimming took off 8 bases at V and 8 bases at J, with 18 bases between the two ends. The CDR3 has 13 amino acids. Germline V gene sequence: CDR1 MNHEY, CDR2 SVGAGI. The CDR3 region has the DNA TGTGCCAGCCCTTACCGGGCGGTGCGGGGCTACACCTTC. Residues: CASPYRAVRGYTF.

V and J are TRBV7-2 and TRBJ2-5; D is possibly TRBD1 or TRBD2 (5 bases each). In germline, CDR1 is SGHTA, CDR2 FQGNSA. The V end was cut by 1 base, the J end by 2 bases, with 11 bases between. CDR3 length: 15 amino acids. CDR3 coding DNA: TGTGCCAGCAGCTTAGGTTGGGGGTATCAAGAGACCCAGTACTTC. It encodes CASSLGWGYQETQYF.

V gene TRBV7-2 combines with J gene TRBJ1-5, with a weak D call TRBD1 (5 bases). CDR1 is SGHTA and CDR2 is FQGNSA in the germline V gene. Trimming removed 3 bases from V and 6 bases from J, with 6 bases in between. The CDR3 loop spans 12 amino acids. CDR3 loop: CASSLGGQPQHF. The CDR3 nucleotides read TGTGCCAGCAGCTTGGGGGGTCAGCCCCAGCATTTT.

The V gene is TRBV7-2, the J gene TRBJ2-7, with a weak D call TRBD2 (6 bases). The CDR3 runs to 16 residues. V was cut by 4 bases and J by 7 bases, with 23 bases left in between. Germline V gene data show CDR1 as SGHTA and CDR2 as FQGNSA. The CDR3 bases are TGTGCCAGCAGCTGGGGGGTGATGGGGCCGAAGGAGGAGCAGTACTTC. This sequence encodes CASSWGVMGPKEEQYF.

The chain employs TRBV11-3 and TRBJ2-7; the D is unclear. Germline-derived CDR1 and CDR2 are SGHNT and YENEEA. V dropped 5 bases and J dropped 2 bases, with 16 bases sitting between them. The CDR3 is 15 amino acids. CDR3: CASSRGRRLPYEQYF. The CDR3 nucleotides read TGTGCCAGCAGCCGCGGACGTCGCCTCCCCTACGAGCAGTACTTC.

The chain couples TRBV30 to TRBJ1-2; perhaps TRBD1 as D (5 bases). This CDR3 spans 11 amino acids. Germline CDR1 and CDR2: GTSNPN and SVGIG (reference sequence). With 7 bases removed from V and 4 bases from J, the gap between germline ends came to 10 bases. Written as DNA, the CDR3 is TGTGCCTTCCCTGGGGGCTATGGCTACACCTTC. Protein product: CAFPGGYGYTF.

This clone was counted once. V is TRBV19 and J is TRBJ1-1; D is unresolved. Germline V gives CDR1 LNHDA, CDR2 SQIVND (reference sequence). The CDR3 runs to 17 residues. Trimming stripped 3 bases from V and 1 base from J, with 18 bases between. The CDR3 bases are TGTGCCAGTAGTATGTTCTATGACGTCCCGGGGAACACTGAAGCTTTCTTT. This translates into CASSMFYDVPGNTEAFF. Full variable domain (missing parts from reference TRBV19 and TRBJ1-1): DGGITQSPKYLFRKEGQNVTLSCEQNLNHDAMYWYRQDPGQGLRLIYYSQIVNDFQKGDIAEGYSVSREKKESFPLTVTSAQKNPTAFYLCASSMFYDVPGNTEAFFGQGTRLTVV.

V gene TRBV5-1 combines with J gene TRBJ2-7, with TRBD2 matching over 11 bases. Germline values: CDR1 SGHRS, CDR2 YFSETQ. Trimming cost V 0 bases and J 3 bases; bases outside gene matches: 11. The CDR3 runs to 18 residues. The CDR3 sequence: CASSLGTAWGLADYEQYF. CDR3 DNA sequence: TGCGCCAGCAGCTTGGGGACTGCCTGGGGACTAGCGGACTACGAGCAGTACTTC.

This clone has just one count. The rearrangement uses TRBV4-1 and TRBJ1-2, with D perhaps matching TRBD1 (5 bases). V lost 0 bases and J lost 4, with 9 bases in between. This CDR3 has 14 residues. CDR1 is MGHRA, CDR2 YSYEKL, per germline. The CDR3 nucleotides read TGCGCCAGCAGCCAAGATGTTGGGGGCTATGGCTACACCTTC. This translates into CASSQDVGGYGYTF.

This rearrangement joins TRBV7-3 to TRBJ2-2, with 10 nucleotides matching TRBD1. V shed 2 bases, J shed 6 bases, and the junction held 9 bases outside the gene matches. The CDR3 totals 17 residues. The germline CDR1 and CDR2 sequences are SGHTA and FQGTGA. The CDR3 DNA follows: TGTGCCAGCAGCTTAGCCCCGGGACAGGGGACGCCCGGGGAGCTGTTTTTT. This gives the protein CASSLAPGQGTPGELFF.

In DNA form, the CDR3 reads TGTGCCTCCCAAGGGGAAAGGTTCTGGATCTACACCTTC. Residues: CASQGERFWIYTF. This sequence joins TRBV2 and TRBJ1-2, with D tentatively TRBD1 (5 bases). The CDR3 is 13 residues long. CDR1 is SNHLY and CDR2 is FYNNEI in the germline V gene. Trimming shortened V by 11 bases and J by 10 bases, and 23 bases separated the two germline ends.

The chain carries TRBV15 and TRBJ1-1; possible D gene TRBD1, 6 bases. This CDR3 is 15 amino acids long. The germline gives CDR1 LNHNV, CDR2 YYDKDF (reference sequence). Trimming removed 1 base at V and 5 bases at J, with 14 bases between. The CDR3 DNA reads TGTGCCACCAGCAGAGTACAGGGAATGGGGACTGAAGCTTTCTTT. Amino acids: CATSRVQGMGTEAFF. Based on the CDR3 plus reference TRBV15 and TRBJ1-1, the full variable domain is DAMVIQNPRYQVTQFGKPVTLSCSQTLNHNVMYWYQQKSSQAPKLLFHYYDKDFNNEADTPDNFQSRRPNTSFCFLDIRSPGLGDTAMYLCATSRVQGMGTEAFFGQGTRLTVV.

This rearrangement joins TRBV4-3 to TRBJ2-2, with a possible D match to TRBD1 (6 bases). The V gene's germline CDR1 is LGHNA and CDR2 YSLEER. The CDR3 spans 17 residues. The V end lost 2 bases, the J end lost 1 base, and 14 bases lay between the germline ends. The chain's CDR3 is CASSQSTGTLNTGELFF. The CDR3 region has the DNA TGCGCCAGCAGCCAATCTACCGGGACACTGAACACCGGGGAGCTGTTTTTT.